The clone carrying this TCR beta chain was counted ten times or more. Its specificity is unknown. Via MiXCR, TCRdb re-called the RACE reads, giving one row per CDR3 protein. The table shows some 350,000 distinct CDR3 sequences, with under 9% occurring only once. This specimen comes from a study of human T cells and chemical hapten exposure. Study as a whole: DPC (0.01%) was patch tested on the upper back and read at 6 days.

Study-wide results and limits: Patch test score showed a positive correlation with PT1 expanded TCR counts.

V shed 4 bases, J shed 3 bases, and the junction held 6 bases outside the gene matches. The CDR3 contains 13 residues. The germline V gene has CDR1 SQVTM and CDR2 ANQGSEA. Sample time point: patch test 1, 2 weeks after DPC sensitization. Noted treatment: therapeutic diphenylcyclopropenone sensitization with weekly scalp DPC. V and J are TRBV29-1 and TRBJ2-7; 7 bases are a match to TRBD1. The receptor's source is a woman younger than 35 with alopecia areata. Some clones in this sample may be carry-over from other donors' samples. This specimen consisted of whole blood, obtained in connection with sensitization to the hapten diphenylcyclopropenone (DPC). The CDR3 spells CSVGLNRGYEQYF. CDR3 in DNA: TGCAGCGTTGGATTAAACAGGGGCTACGAGCAGTACTTC.